These 29 T cell receptor beta chains were all obtained from the same sample, sequenced in a study of technical replicates of blood from several donors (dated by TCRdb to 2016 to 2017). Library construction relied on the immunoSEQ multiplex PCR assay. TCRdb retrieved this table from immuneACCESS and kept in-frame rearrangements only. Not all clones are present; in checked studies, unresolved V genes account for under half, and no reason is known for the remainder. For this sample there are some 79,000 clones; under 95% appear just once. Around 0.26% of the sample goes to the ten largest clones. Sample: T cells isolated from PBMCs. Receptors were obtained from a human donor in good health.

The chain employs TRBV19 and TRBJ1-1, with D unresolved. Per the germline V gene, CDR1 is LNHDA and CDR2 is SQIVND (reference sequence). The CDR3 is 14 residues long. Trimming took off 4 bases at V and 3 bases at J, with 12 bases between the two ends. This CDR3 reads CASSTRTGDTEAFF. The CDR3 region has the DNA TGTGCCAGTAGTACCCGAACCGGGGACACTGAAGCTTTCTTT.

The chain employs TRBV10-1 and TRBJ2-3; 12 positions agree with TRBD2. V trimming: 3 bases; J trimming: 5 bases; junction bases outside the gene matches: 15. CDR1 WNHNN and CDR2 SYGVQD come from the germline V gene (reference sequence). This CDR3 has 19 amino acids. This CDR3 reads CASSDSTAKGLAGRDTQYF. CDR3 DNA sequence: TGCGCCAGCAGTGATTCTACCGCGAAGGGACTAGCGGGTCGAGATACGCAGTATTTT.

J is TRBJ2-3 and V is TRBV4-1; the match to TRBD1 covers 7 bases. The CDR3 extends over 16 amino acids. The junction had 7 bases not matched to a gene; V was cut back by 3 bases and J by 1 base. Germline CDR1 is MGHRA and CDR2 is YSYEKL. The DNA of the CDR3 is TGCGCCAGCAGCCAGGTTCGGACAGGAGGCACAGATACGCAGTATTTT. It codes for CASSQVRTGGTDTQYF.

This clone was seen a handful of times. The chain joins TRBV2 to TRBJ2-7, with 12 bases identical to TRBD2. V lost 0 bases to trimming and J lost 0 bases; unmatched junction nucleotides: 6. The CDR3 consists of 18 residues. The germline V gene encodes CDR1 SNHLY and CDR2 FYNNEI. The CDR3 protein is CASSEAITSGGISYEQYF. Here the CDR3 DNA reads TGTGCCAGCAGTGAAGCTATCACTAGCGGGGGGATCTCCTACGAGCAGTACTTC. Based on the CDR3 plus reference TRBV2 and TRBJ2-7, the full variable domain is EPEVTQTPSHQVTQMGQEVILRCVPISNHLYFYWYRQILGQKVEFLVSFYNNEISEKSEIFDDQFSVERPDGSNFTLKIRSTKLEDSAMYFCASSEAITSGGISYEQYFGPGTRLTVT.

J is TRBJ2-7 and V is TRBV19; D is possibly TRBD2 (5 bases). The CDR3 contains 13 residues. Germline values: CDR1 LNHDA, CDR2 SQIVND (reference sequence). V lost 3 bases and J lost 7, with 13 bases in between. The CDR3 nucleotides read TGTGCCAGTAGTATGGCCGCGGGTGGGGAGCAGTACTTC. This gives the protein CASSMAAGGEQYF.

This chain links TRBV10-1 with TRBJ2-7, with 8 positions matching TRBD1. Germline loops: CDR1 WNHNN, CDR2 SYGVQD (reference sequence). CDR3 length: 15 amino acids. Trimming cost V 8 bases and J 0 bases; bases outside gene matches: 9. The CDR3 coding sequence is TGCGCCAGCTTAGGGACAGGACTCAGCTCCTACGAGCAGTACTTC. Its translation: CASLGTGLSSYEQYF.

The rearrangement uses TRBV6-1 and TRBJ1-5, with D uncertain. This CDR3 has 13 residues. Trimming removed 0 bases from V and 5 bases from J, with 5 bases in between. Germline assignment: CDR1 MNHNS and CDR2 SASEGT. The CDR3 coding sequence is TGTGCCAGCAGTGAAGCGTTCGATCAGCCCCAGCATTTT. Translating it yields CASSEAFDQPQHF.

Written as DNA, the CDR3 is TGTGCCAGCAGCTTAGTGGCTTACGAGCAGTACTTC. Protein sequence: CASSLVAYEQYF. The chain recombines TRBV13 with TRBJ2-7; no firm D call. The CDR3 is 12 amino acids. Germline V gives CDR1 PRHDT, CDR2 FYEKMQ (reference sequence). V was clipped by 1 base and J by 4 bases, with 5 bases between them.

CDR3 region: CATHRGSKDNEQFF. CDR3 nucleotides: TGTGCCACCCACAGGGGGTCGAAGGACAATGAGCAGTTCTTC. J is TRBJ2-1 and V is TRBV6-1; TRBD1 matches 8 bases. CDR1 and CDR2 from the germline V gene are MNHNS and SASEGT. CDR3 length equals 14 residues. V lost 10 bases and J lost 5; bases outside the gene matches: 10.

This chain connects TRBV27 to TRBJ2-7; 10 nucleotides line up with TRBD2. Germline V gene lookup returns CDR1 MNHEY and CDR2 SMNVEV (reference sequence). The CDR3 spans 15 residues. J gave up 2 bases and V 5 bases, and 6 bases lay outside the gene matches. The DNA for the CDR3 is TGTGCCAGCAGTCCGAGCGGGAGGGCCGCCTACGAGCAGTACTTC. It encodes CASSPSGRAAYEQYF.

The rearrangement links TRBV2 to TRBJ2-1; 8 bases are a match to TRBD1. The junction had 1 base not matched to a gene; V was cut back by 11 bases and J by 1 base. Germline V gene sequence: CDR1 SNHLY, CDR2 FYNNEI. The CDR3 consists of 12 residues. Written as DNA, the CDR3 is TGTGCCGGACAGGGATCCTACAATGAGCAGTTCTTC. Protein sequence: CAGQGSYNEQFF.

For the CDR3, the DNA is TGTGCCAGTAGTCTCCGCCGGAGTGCCGCCAATCAGCCCCAGCATTTT. It is translated as CASSLRRSAANQPQHF. The J gene is TRBJ1-5, the V gene TRBV19; D is undetermined. V gave up 5 bases and J gave up 3 bases, with 17 bases separating them. Germline V gene lookup returns CDR1 LNHDA and CDR2 SQIVND (reference sequence). The CDR3 runs to 16 residues.

The J gene is TRBJ2-5, the V gene TRBV14; TRBD2 matches 7 bases. Germline V gives CDR1 SGHDN, CDR2 FVKESK. After removal of 3 bases from V and 1 base from J, the junction contained 11 bases not matched to a gene. The CDR3 sequence is 17 residues long. Here the CDR3 reads CASSQGGGYILQETQYF. DNA of the CDR3: TGTGCCAGCAGCCAGGGCGGGGGATATATACTCCAAGAGACCCAGTACTTC.

CDR3 in amino acids: CASSLVTSDTDTQYF. The CDR3 DNA reads TGTGCCAGCAGCTTGGTTACTAGCGACACAGATACGCAGTATTTT. The rearrangement uses TRBV5-6 and TRBJ2-3; 7 positions agree with TRBD2. This CDR3 spans 15 amino acids. Losses at the gene ends were 0 bases for V and 2 bases for J; bases not matched to a gene: 3. Germline CDR1 reads SGHDT; CDR2 reads YYEEEE.

This rearrangement joins TRBV19 to TRBJ2-3; 8 positions agree with TRBD2. In germline, CDR1 is LNHDA, CDR2 SQIVND (reference sequence). V shed 7 bases, J shed 7 bases, and the junction held 10 bases outside the gene matches. This CDR3 has 14 amino acids. The CDR3 region has the DNA TGTGCCAGTACTAGAGCGGGAGAGTTGAATACGCAGTATTTT. Residues: CASTRAGELNTQYF.

CDR3: CASSSYRGLDTGELFF. The CDR3 DNA is TGTGCCAGCAGCTCCTACAGGGGGCTGGACACCGGGGAGCTGTTTTTT. The V gene is TRBV5-6, the J gene TRBJ2-2, with 9 bases matching TRBD1. Losses at the gene ends were 3 bases for V and 3 bases for J; bases not matched to a gene: 6. There are 16 residues in the CDR3. Germline CDR1 reads SGHDT; CDR2 reads YYEEEE.

This clone was recorded once. DNA for the CDR3: TGTGCCAGCAGCTCCGATACGGGAGGGCCGGACACAGATACGCAGTATTTT. Translation: CASSSDTGGPDTDTQYF. V and J are TRBV7-9 and TRBJ2-3, with 8 bases that match TRBD2. Germline V gene sequence: CDR1 SEHNR, CDR2 FQNEAQ (reference sequence). V shed 4 bases, J shed 2 bases, and the junction held 11 bases outside the gene matches. The length of the CDR3 is 17 residues.

The chain joins TRBV6-1 to TRBJ2-2; D unresolved. Germline CDR1 reads MNHNS; CDR2 reads SASEGT. V lost 2 bases to trimming and J lost 6 bases, with 13 bases between them. This CDR3 contains 15 residues. CDR3 protein: CASSELSSGAGELFF. CDR3 nucleotides: TGTGCCAGCAGTGAACTAAGTTCAGGCGCCGGGGAGCTGTTTTTT.

V and J are TRBV9 and TRBJ1-2; TRBD1 matches at 7 bases. The germline CDR1 and CDR2 sequences are SGDLS and YYNGEE. Trimming took 0 bases from V and 8 from J; bases not matched to a gene: 7. This CDR3 spans 14 amino acids. CDR3 sequence (DNA): TGTGCCAGCAGCGTAGCAACAGGGGCTAGGGGCTACACCTTC. Protein sequence: CASSVATGARGYTF.

This chain uses TRBV5-1 with TRBJ2-5, with 8 bases matching TRBD2. CDR1 is SGHRS, CDR2 YFSETQ, per germline. The CDR3 consists of 14 residues. Trimming removed 0 bases from V and 3 bases from J; junction bases left unmatched: 1. This chain's CDR3 is CASSLAGGEETQYF. CDR3 sequence (DNA): TGCGCCAGCAGCTTGGCGGGAGGGGAAGAGACCCAGTACTTC.

The chain links TRBV7-8 to TRBJ1-3; TRBD1 is a possible D gene (5 bases). Trimming removed 1 base from V and 2 bases from J, with 12 bases in between. Germline V gene data show CDR1 as SGHVS and CDR2 as FQNEAQ. The CDR3 totals 16 residues. The CDR3 here is CASSLGRVQPGNTIYF. CDR3 bases: TGTGCCAGCAGCTTAGGCAGGGTTCAGCCTGGAAACACCATATATTTT. Full variable domain (outside the CDR3, taken from reference TRBV7-8 and TRBJ1-3): GAGVSQSPRYKVAKRGQDVALRCDPISGHVSLFWYQQALGQGPEFLTYFQNEAQLDKSGLPSDRFFAERPEGSVSTLKIQRTQQEDSAVYLCASSLGRVQPGNTIYFGEGSWLTVV.

This chain uses TRBV5-4 with TRBJ2-1, with D perhaps matching TRBD1 (6 bases). The CDR3 runs 15 residues. Trimming left V 4 bases short and J 3 bases short, with 14 bases between. Per germline, CDR1 SGHNT and CDR2 YYREEE (reference sequence). CDR3 nucleotide sequence: TGTGCCAGCAGCGGCGGACAGTTTGTCTACAATGAGCAGTTCTTC. It specifies CASSGGQFVYNEQFF.

The chain uses TRBV27 and TRBJ2-7; D call uncertain. Germline-derived CDR1 and CDR2 are MNHEY and SMNVEV (reference sequence). Trimming stripped 3 bases from V and 5 bases from J, with 20 bases between. The CDR3 spans 16 residues. CDR3 coding DNA: TGTGCCAGCAGTTTTTTTTATGGGTCAGGTCTCAACGAGCAGTACTTC. Protein: CASSFFYGSGLNEQYF.

The chain recombines TRBV7-9 with TRBJ2-1, with 11 bases identical to TRBD2. Trimming removed 5 bases from V and 7 bases from J; junction bases left unmatched: 7. This CDR3 has 15 amino acids. The germline V gene encodes CDR1 SEHNR and CDR2 FQNEAQ (reference sequence). The CDR3 DNA reads as TGTGCCAGCAGCCAACTAGCGGGGGCGGGGAATGAGCAGTTCTTC. Translating gives CASSQLAGAGNEQFF.

CDR3 protein: CASSLDLYTSTYEQYF. CDR3 coding DNA: TGTGCCAGCAGCTTAGATCTATACACTAGTACCTACGAGCAGTACTTC. The rearrangement links TRBV11-3 to TRBJ2-7; a possible D gene is TRBD2 (5 bases). Germline values: CDR1 SGHNT, CDR2 YENEEA. Trimming took 0 bases from V and 2 from J, leaving 14 bases between them. The CDR3 is made up of 16 amino acids.

CDR3 loop: CSATGEGYTF. The CDR3 DNA reads TGCAGTGCTACGGGGGAAGGCTACACCTTC. This chain uses TRBV20-1 with TRBJ1-2; TRBD1 might be the D (5 bases). Trimming took 4 bases from V and 8 from J, leaving 8 bases between them. Germline V lookup: CDR1 DFQATT, CDR2 SNEGSKA (reference sequence). The CDR3 is made up of 10 amino acids.

The chain employs TRBV5-1 and TRBJ1-5, with 8 bases identical to TRBD1. This CDR3 has 15 residues. With V trimmed by 5 bases and J by 7 bases, 11 bases remained unmatched. The germline gives CDR1 SGHRS, CDR2 YFSETQ. The CDR3 loop is CASSFRGQGAQPQHF. The DNA of the CDR3 is TGCGCCAGCAGTTTTAGGGGCCAGGGGGCCCAGCCCCAGCATTTT.

The rearrangement uses TRBV25-1 and TRBJ2-3, with a tentative D call TRBD1 (6 bases). V was clipped by 2 bases and J by 6 bases, with 18 bases between them. The CDR3 is made up of 16 amino acids. Germline V gives CDR1 MGHDK, CDR2 SYGVNS. CDR3 DNA sequence: TGTGCCAGCAGTGAACTTCAGGGGTCGACAGGCGATACGCAGTATTTT. Translating gives CASSELQGSTGDTQYF.

This chain uses TRBV14 with TRBJ1-2; 7 bases align to TRBD1. There are 16 residues in the CDR3. Germline V gene sequence: CDR1 SGHDN, CDR2 FVKESK. V shed 4 bases and J 5 bases; nucleotides not matched to a gene: 13. The CDR3 coding sequence is TGTGCCAGCAGCCCCTCATCGGACAGGACGAGATATGGCTACACCTTC. Protein product: CASSPSSDRTRYGYTF.